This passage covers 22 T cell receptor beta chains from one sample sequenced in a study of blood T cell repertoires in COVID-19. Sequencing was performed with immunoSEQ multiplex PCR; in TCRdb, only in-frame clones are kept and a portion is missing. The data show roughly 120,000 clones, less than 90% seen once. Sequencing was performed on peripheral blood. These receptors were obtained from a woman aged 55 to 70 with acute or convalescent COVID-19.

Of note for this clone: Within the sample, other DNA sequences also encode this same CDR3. The CDR3 DNA follows: TGTGCCTGGAGTGTATCCAGGGGGGACACTGAAGCTTTCTTT. Protein sequence: CAWSVSRGDTEAFF. The chain links TRBV30 to TRBJ1-1, with 7 bases that match TRBD1. The CDR3 is made up of 14 amino acids. Germline assignment: CDR1 GTSNPN and CDR2 SVGIG (reference sequence). V lost 0 bases and J lost 3; bases outside the gene matches: 4. The complete variable domain, with remaining parts taken from reference TRBV30 and TRBJ1-1, reads SQTIHQWPATLVQPVGSPLSLECTVEGTSNPNLYWYRQAAGRGLQLLFYSVGIGQISSEVPQNLSASRPQDRQFILSSKKLLLSDSGFYLCAWSVSRGDTEAFFGQGTRLTVV.

This chain's CDR3 is CSASGTGEAFF. Here the CDR3 DNA reads TGCAGTGCTAGTGGAACAGGTGAAGCTTTCTTT. The chain has TRBV20-1 and TRBJ1-1, with D possibly matching TRBD1 (5 bases). V lost 3 bases, J lost 7 bases, and 9 bases lay in between. Looked up from germline, CDR1 is DFQATT and CDR2 is SNEGSKA (reference sequence). The CDR3 sequence is 11 residues long.

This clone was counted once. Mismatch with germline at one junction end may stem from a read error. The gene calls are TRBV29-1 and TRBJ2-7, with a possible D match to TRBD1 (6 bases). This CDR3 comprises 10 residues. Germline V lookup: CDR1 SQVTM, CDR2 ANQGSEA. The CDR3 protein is CSVEALEGDF. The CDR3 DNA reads TGCAGCGTTGAAGCCCTAGAGGGGGACTTC.

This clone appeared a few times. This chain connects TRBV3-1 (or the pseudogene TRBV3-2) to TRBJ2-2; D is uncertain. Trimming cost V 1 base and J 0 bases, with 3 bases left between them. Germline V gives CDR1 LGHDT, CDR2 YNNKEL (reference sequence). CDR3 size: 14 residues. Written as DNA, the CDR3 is TGTGCCAGCAGCCAAGCCTCGAACACCGGGGAGCTGTTTTTT. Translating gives CASSQASNTGELFF.

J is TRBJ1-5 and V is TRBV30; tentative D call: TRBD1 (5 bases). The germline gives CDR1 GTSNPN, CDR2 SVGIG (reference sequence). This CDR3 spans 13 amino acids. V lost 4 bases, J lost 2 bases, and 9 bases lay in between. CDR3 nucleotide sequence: TGTGCCTGGACCGGGGGGGGCAATCAGCCCCAGCATTTT. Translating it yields CAWTGGGNQPQHF.

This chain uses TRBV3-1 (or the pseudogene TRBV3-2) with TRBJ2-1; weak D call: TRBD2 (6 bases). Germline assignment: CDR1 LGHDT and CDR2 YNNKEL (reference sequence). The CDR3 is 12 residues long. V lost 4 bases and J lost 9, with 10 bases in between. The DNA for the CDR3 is TGTGCCAGCAGCCGAGTGGAGGGTGAGCAGTTCTTC. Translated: CASSRVEGEQFF.

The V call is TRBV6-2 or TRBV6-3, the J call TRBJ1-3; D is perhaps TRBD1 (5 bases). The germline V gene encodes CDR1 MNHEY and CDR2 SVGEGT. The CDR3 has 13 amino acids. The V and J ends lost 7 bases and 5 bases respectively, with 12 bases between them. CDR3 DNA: TGTGCCAGCATCCCGGACAATCGAAACACCATATATTTT. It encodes CASIPDNRNTIYF.

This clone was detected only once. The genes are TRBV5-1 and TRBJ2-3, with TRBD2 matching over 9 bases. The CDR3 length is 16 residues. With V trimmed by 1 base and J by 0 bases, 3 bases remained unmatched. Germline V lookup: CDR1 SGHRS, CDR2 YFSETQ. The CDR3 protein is CASSLLTSGSTDTQYF. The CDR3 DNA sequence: TGCGCCAGCAGCTTGTTGACTAGCGGAAGCACAGATACGCAGTATTTT.

DNA of the CDR3: TGTGCCAGCAGGAGAGGGACTAGCGGGACGCCCTACGAGCAGTACTTC. Its translation: CASRRGTSGTPYEQYF. V gene TRBV2 combines with J gene TRBJ2-7; the match to TRBD2 covers 13 bases. Germline CDR1 is SNHLY and CDR2 is FYNNEI. J was trimmed by 2 bases and V by 6 bases; bases with no gene match: 7. The CDR3 spans 16 residues.

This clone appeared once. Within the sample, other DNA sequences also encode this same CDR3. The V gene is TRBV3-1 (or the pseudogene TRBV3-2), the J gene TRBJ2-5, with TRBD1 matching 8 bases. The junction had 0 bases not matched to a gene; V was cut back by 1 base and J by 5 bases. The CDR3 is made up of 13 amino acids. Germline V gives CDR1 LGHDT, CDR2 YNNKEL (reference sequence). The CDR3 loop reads CASSQGTGETQYF. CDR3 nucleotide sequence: TGTGCCAGCAGCCAAGGGACAGGGGAGACCCAGTACTTC.

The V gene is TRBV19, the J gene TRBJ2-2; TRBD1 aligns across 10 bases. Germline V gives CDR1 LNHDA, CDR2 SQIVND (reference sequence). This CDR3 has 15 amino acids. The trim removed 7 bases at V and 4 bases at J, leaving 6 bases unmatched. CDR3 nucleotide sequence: TGTGCCAGTACTCGACAGGGGGCGGGCACCGGGGAGCTGTTTTTT. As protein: CASTRQGAGTGELFF.

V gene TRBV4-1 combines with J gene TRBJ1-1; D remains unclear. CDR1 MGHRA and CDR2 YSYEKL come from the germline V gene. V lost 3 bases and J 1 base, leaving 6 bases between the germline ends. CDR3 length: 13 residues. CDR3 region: CASSQARNTEAFF. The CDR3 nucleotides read TGCGCCAGCAGCCAGGCCAGGAACACTGAAGCTTTCTTT.

In DNA form, the CDR3 reads TGTGCCACCAGCAGGATACAGGGGGTGAGAGAGACCCAGTACTTC. Translated, it gives CATSRIQGVRETQYF. This chain links TRBV15 with TRBJ2-5; 8 nucleotides agree with TRBD1. This CDR3 has 15 residues. The germline V gene has CDR1 LNHNV and CDR2 YYDKDF (reference sequence). Germline trimming cut 3 bases from V and 4 bases from J; bases unmatched to any gene: 7.

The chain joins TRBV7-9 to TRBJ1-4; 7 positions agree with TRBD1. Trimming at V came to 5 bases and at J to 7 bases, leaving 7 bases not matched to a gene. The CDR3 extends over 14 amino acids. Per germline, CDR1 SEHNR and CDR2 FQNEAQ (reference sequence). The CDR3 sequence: CASSRDRASEKLFF. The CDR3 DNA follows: TGTGCCAGCAGCCGCGACAGGGCCAGTGAAAAACTGTTTTTT. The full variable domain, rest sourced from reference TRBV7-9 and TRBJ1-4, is DTGVSQNPRHKITKRGQNVTFRCDPISEHNRLYWYRQTLGQGPEFLTYFQNEAQLEKSRLLSDRFSAERPKGSFSTLEIQRTEQGDSAMYLCASSRDRASEKLFFGSGTQLSVL.

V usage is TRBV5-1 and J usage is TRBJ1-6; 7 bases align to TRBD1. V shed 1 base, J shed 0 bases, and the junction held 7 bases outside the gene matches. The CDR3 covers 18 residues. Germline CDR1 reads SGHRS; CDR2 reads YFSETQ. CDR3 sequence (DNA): TGCGCCAGCAGCTTGCGGTTGGACAGGAGCTCCTATAATTCACCCCTCCACTTT. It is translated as CASSLRLDRSSYNSPLHF.

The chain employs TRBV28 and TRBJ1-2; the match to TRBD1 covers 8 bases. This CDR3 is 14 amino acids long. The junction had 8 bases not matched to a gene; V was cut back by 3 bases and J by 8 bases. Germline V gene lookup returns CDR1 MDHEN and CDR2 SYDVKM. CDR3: CASSLNGAGGGYTF. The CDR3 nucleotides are TGTGCCAGCAGTTTGAACGGCGCAGGGGGCGGCTACACCTTC.

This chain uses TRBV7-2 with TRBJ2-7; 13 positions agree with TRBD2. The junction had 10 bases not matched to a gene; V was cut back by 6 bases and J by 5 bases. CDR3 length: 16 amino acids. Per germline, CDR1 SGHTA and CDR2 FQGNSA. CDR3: CASSSTSGGAGNEQYF. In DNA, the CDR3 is TGTGCCAGCAGTTCAACTAGCGGGGGGGCCGGTAACGAGCAGTACTTC. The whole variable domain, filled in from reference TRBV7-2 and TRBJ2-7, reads GAGVSQSPSNKVTEKGKDVELRCDPISGHTALYWYRQSLGQGLEFLIYFQGNSAPDKSGLPSDRFSAERTGGSVSTLTIQRTQQEDSAVYLCASSSTSGGAGNEQYFGPGTRLTVT.

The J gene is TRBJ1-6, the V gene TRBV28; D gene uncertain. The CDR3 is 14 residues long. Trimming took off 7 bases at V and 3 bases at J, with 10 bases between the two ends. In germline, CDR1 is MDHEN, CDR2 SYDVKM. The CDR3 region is CASTRQVYNSPLHF. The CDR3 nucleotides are TGTGCCAGCACCCGACAAGTCTATAATTCACCCCTCCACTTT.

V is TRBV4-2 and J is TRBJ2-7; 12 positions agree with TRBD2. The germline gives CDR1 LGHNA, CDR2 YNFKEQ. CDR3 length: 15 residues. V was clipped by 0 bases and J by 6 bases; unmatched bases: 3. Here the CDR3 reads CASSQESSGGGEQYF. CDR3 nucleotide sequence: TGTGCCAGCAGCCAAGAATCTAGCGGGGGGGGCGAGCAGTACTTC.

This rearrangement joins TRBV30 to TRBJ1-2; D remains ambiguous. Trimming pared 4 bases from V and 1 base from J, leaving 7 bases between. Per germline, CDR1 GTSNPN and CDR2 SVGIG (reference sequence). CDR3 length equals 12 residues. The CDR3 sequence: CAWTDYNYGYTF. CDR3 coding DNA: TGTGCCTGGACAGATTATAACTATGGCTACACCTTC.

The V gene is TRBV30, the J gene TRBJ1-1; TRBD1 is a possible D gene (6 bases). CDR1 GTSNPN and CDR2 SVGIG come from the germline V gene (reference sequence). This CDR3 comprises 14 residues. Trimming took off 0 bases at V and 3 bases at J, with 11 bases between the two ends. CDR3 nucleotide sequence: TGTGCCTGGAGTGTGGGACACTATGACACTGAAGCTTTCTTT. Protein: CAWSVGHYDTEAFF.

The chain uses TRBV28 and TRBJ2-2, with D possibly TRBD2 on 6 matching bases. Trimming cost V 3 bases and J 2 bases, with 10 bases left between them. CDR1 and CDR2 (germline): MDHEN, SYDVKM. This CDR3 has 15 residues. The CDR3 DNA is TGTGCCAGCAGTTTGCCGGGGGTTAACACCGGGGAGCTGTTTTTT. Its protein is CASSLPGVNTGELFF.